This T cell receptor beta chain derives from a study of cytomegalovirus exposure and HLA in healthy donors. This CDR3 region has 15 residues. Germline V gene lookup returns CDR1 GTSNPN and CDR2 SVGIG (reference sequence). V lost 4 bases to trimming and J lost 4 bases; unmatched junction nucleotides: 10. The PCR ran on 60 Vbeta and 13 Jbeta primers. Generated by immunoSEQ multiplex PCR, the TCRdb table keeps only in-frame clones and is missing some. The data show 110,000 to 150,000 clones, 78% seen once. As for the donors, each was a healthy bone marrow donor. The rearrangement joins TRBV30 to TRBJ1-3; 7 bases are shared with TRBD1. The receptor was derived from a female donor in good health and CMV-seronegative. The sequenced sample was PBMCs. The CDR3 protein is CAWNLNRGMGNTIYF. The CDR3 DNA reads TGTGCCTGGAACCTTAACAGGGGAATGGGAAACACCATATATTTT.